The 26 T cell receptor beta chains presented below share a single source sample, sequenced in a study of CD8 T cells in ankylosing spondylitis. Findings of the study overall: A TCR beta motif of eight or nine highly homologous variants seemed to mark ankylosing spondylitis blood.

The antigens of these receptors remain unknown. TCRdb re-analysed the 5' RACE reads in MiXCR, keeping a single row per CDR3 protein. The repertoire holds approximately 520,000 distinct CDR3 sequences, with about 5% as singletons. The sequenced sample was blood, either unsorted or a sorted T cell fraction (not recorded which). The receptors were gathered from a male donor with ankylosing spondylitis.

About this clonotype: At one boundary the junction diverges from the germline segment, which might be a read error. V usage is TRBV7-7 and J usage is TRBJ2-1; 7 bases are a match to TRBD1. The CDR3 is 16 residues long. The germline V gene encodes CDR1 SSHAT and CDR2 FNYEAQ (reference sequence). Written as DNA, the CDR3 is TGTGCTAGCAGCTTAGCCCCAGGGACAGCTTACAATGAGCAGTTCTTC. Its translation is CASSLAPGTAYNEQFF.

This clonotype was seen many times. The genes are TRBV10-3 and TRBJ1-4; D gene ambiguous. CDR1 and CDR2 from the germline V gene are ENHRY and SYGVKD. The CDR3 contains 13 residues. Trimming pared 4 bases from V and 5 bases from J, leaving 8 bases between. CDR3 nucleotides: TGTGCCATCAGTGGGGAGGGAAATGAAAAACTGTTTTTT. Translation gives CAISGEGNEKLFF.

This clonotype was detected many times. The CDR3 DNA sequence: TGTGCCAGCAGAACTGGGACTAAATATTACAATGAGCAGTTCTTC. This gives the protein CASRTGTKYYNEQFF. The chain recombines TRBV6-2 or TRBV6-3 with TRBJ2-1; 7 bases fit TRBD2. CDR1 is MNHEY and CDR2 is SVGEGT in the germline V gene. The CDR3 extends over 15 amino acids. With 6 bases clipped from V and 4 bases from J, the junction kept 9 bases outside the gene matches.

In its sample, this clonotype was seen many times. This chain joins TRBV20-1 and TRBJ2-7; 8 nucleotides align to TRBD2. Germline loops: CDR1 DFQATT, CDR2 SNEGSKA (reference sequence). CDR3 length equals 14 residues. Unmatched junction bases numbered 5, after V lost 3 bases and J lost 1 base. The CDR3 DNA reads as TGCAGTGCTAGGGGCATAGCGGGGTCCTACGAGCAGTACTTC. This sequence encodes CSARGIAGSYEQYF.

Remarks on this clonotype: Being one base from a much bigger clone, this may be a read error. The rearrangement uses TRBV10-3 and TRBJ2-5; no definite D call. CDR1 ENHRY and CDR2 SYGVKD come from the germline V gene. The CDR3 loop spans 13 amino acids. The CDR3 DNA is TGTGCCATCAGTGAGAGTAACCAAGTGACCCAGTACTTC. It translates to CAISESNQVTQYF.

This clonotype has just a few counts. The V call is TRBV5-1, the J call TRBJ2-5, with unresolved D. V lost 1 base to trimming and J lost 2 bases, with 9 bases between them. The germline CDR1 and CDR2 sequences are SGHRS and YFSETQ. CDR3 length equals 14 residues. CDR3 DNA sequence: TGCGCCAGCAGCTTGCGCGAGATTCAAGAGACCCAGTACTTC. This sequence encodes CASSLREIQETQYF.

There are a few counts of this clonotype. The chain uses TRBV4-3 and TRBJ1-2, with 7 bases that match TRBD1. V was clipped by 2 bases and J by 3 bases; unmatched bases: 9. Germline V gives CDR1 LGHNA, CDR2 YSLEER. The CDR3 contains 16 residues. The CDR3 nucleotides read TGCGCCAGCAGCCAATCAGGGTTCAGGGGGGACTATGGCTACACCTTC. It translates to CASSQSGFRGDYGYTF.

This chain connects TRBV5-1 to TRBJ2-5; D call uncertain. This CDR3 contains 14 residues. The V gene's germline CDR1 is SGHRS and CDR2 YFSETQ. V lost 4 bases and J 0 bases, leaving 10 bases between the germline ends. The CDR3 region is CASSLRTHQETQYF. The CDR3 DNA reads as TGCGCCAGCAGCCTTCGAACACACCAAGAGACCCAGTACTTC.

Many counts were recorded for this clonotype. The CDR3 region has the DNA TGTGCCAGCAGTTACCAACCTGGGACTGAAGCTTTCTTT. Its translation is CASSYQPGTEAFF. The rearrangement uses TRBV6-6 and TRBJ1-1; D call uncertain. V was shortened by 2 bases and J by 5 bases, with 9 bases between the two germline ends. This CDR3 has 13 amino acids. Germline CDR1 is MNHNY and CDR2 is SVGAGI (reference sequence).

The chain combines TRBV6-1 with TRBJ2-3; D may be TRBD2 (5 bases). V was trimmed by 5 bases and J by 2 bases, leaving 20 bases between them. CDR1 MNHNS and CDR2 SASEGT come from the germline V gene. There are 17 residues in the CDR3. The CDR3 coding sequence is TGTGCCAGCAGTCTCCCCCGCCTGGACTTAGCCACAGATACGCAGTATTTT. It yields the protein CASSLPRLDLATDTQYF.

In this sample, this clonotype turned up many times. The CDR3 is CSGRVTSEAFF. The CDR3 coding sequence is TGCAGCGGCAGGGTTACTTCTGAAGCTTTCTTT. This sequence joins TRBV29-1 and TRBJ1-1, with a possible D match to TRBD1 (5 bases). Germline V gives CDR1 SQVTM, CDR2 ANQGSEA. The CDR3 has 11 residues. The V gene lost 7 bases and the J gene lost 6 bases, with 12 bases spanning the gap.

This clonotype was counted ten times or more. The chain recombines TRBV6-1 with TRBJ2-7; D unclear. Per germline, CDR1 MNHNS and CDR2 SASEGT. The CDR3 has 15 residues. Deletions cut 6 bases from V and 2 bases from J, with 17 bases between. The CDR3 sequence: CASRESARSPYEQYF. Written as DNA, the CDR3 is TGTGCCAGCAGGGAATCGGCCAGGTCGCCCTACGAGCAGTACTTC.

This clonotype was seen many times. The chain couples TRBV12-3 or TRBV12-4 to TRBJ2-1; 7 nucleotides align to TRBD1. V lost 9 bases, J lost 5 bases, and 13 bases stayed unmatched. The CDR3 spans 15 residues. The CDR3 region is CASYSFGTADNEQFF. Here the CDR3 DNA reads TGTGCCAGTTACTCCTTCGGGACAGCTGACAATGAGCAGTTCTTC.

Many counts were recorded for this clonotype. The chain combines TRBV12-3 or TRBV12-4 with TRBJ1-2; 10 bases line up with TRBD1. V shed 10 bases, J shed 6 bases, and the junction held 5 bases outside the gene matches. This CDR3 has 12 residues. CDR3 nucleotide sequence: TGTGCCAACTTCGACAGGGGGCATGGCTACACCTTC. It translates to CANFDRGHGYTF.

The sample holds many counts of this clonotype. The chain joins TRBV7-2 to TRBJ2-1, with D possibly matching TRBD1 (7 bases). The CDR3 has 14 residues. Germline V gives CDR1 SGHTA, CDR2 FQGNSA. Trimming stripped 8 bases from V and 1 base from J, with 12 bases between. The chain's CDR3 is CASRPGGSYNEQFF. CDR3 bases: TGTGCCAGCCGCCCAGGGGGGTCCTACAATGAGCAGTTCTTC.

This clonotype showed up many times. The chain has TRBV6-1 and TRBJ1-4, with TRBD1 identical over 10 bases. CDR3 size: 14 residues. J gave up 7 bases and V 6 bases, and 5 bases lay outside the gene matches. In germline, CDR1 is MNHNS, CDR2 SASEGT. In nucleotides, the CDR3 is TGTGCCAGCAGAGGGACAGGGGCTGGTGAAAAACTGTTTTTT. Translation: CASRGTGAGEKLFF.

In this sample, this clonotype turned up many times. V gene TRBV4-2 combines with J gene TRBJ2-3, with 12 bases matching TRBD2. This CDR3 region has 18 residues. Germline CDR1 LGHNA, CDR2 YNFKEQ. The V gene end was trimmed by 4 bases and the J gene end by 6 bases; junction bases not matched to a gene: 14. The CDR3 sequence is CASSLSDTSGRFSDTQYF. The CDR3 region has the DNA TGTGCCAGCAGCCTCTCCGATACTAGCGGGAGGTTTTCCGATACGCAGTATTTT.

The sample holds many counts of this clonotype. This rearrangement joins TRBV5-6 to TRBJ2-1, with 7 positions matching TRBD1. CDR1 SGHDT and CDR2 YYEEEE come from the germline V gene. The CDR3 totals 15 residues. Germline trimming cut 2 bases from V and 4 bases from J; bases unmatched to any gene: 6. Written as DNA, the CDR3 is TGTGCCAGCAGCTTCCGGGACAGAGAATACAATGAGCAGTTCTTC. Its translation: CASSFRDREYNEQFF.

This clonotype occurred a few times. The chain employs TRBV18 and TRBJ1-5; D unresolved. With 5 bases removed from V and 3 bases from J, the gap between germline ends came to 8 bases. CDR1 KGHSH and CDR2 LQKENI come from the germline V gene. The CDR3 runs to 13 residues. The chain's CDR3 is CASSWSANQPQHF. The CDR3 DNA reads as TGTGCCAGCTCATGGAGTGCCAATCAGCCCCAGCATTTT.

This clonotype was seen at least ten times. The V gene is TRBV6-1, the J gene TRBJ2-1; possibly TRBD2 for D (5 bases). The CDR3 contains 16 residues. The V gene lost 5 bases and the J gene lost 6 bases, with 20 bases spanning the gap. Germline V gives CDR1 MNHNS, CDR2 SASEGT. In DNA, the CDR3 is TGTGCCAGCAGTCGCCGACGCAGGACTGGTGGCAATGAGCAGTTCTTC. This gives the protein CASSRRRRTGGNEQFF.

The table lists this clonotype with many counts. This chain joins TRBV12-3 or TRBV12-4 and TRBJ1-6; D is perhaps TRBD1 (6 bases). With 6 bases removed from V and 7 bases from J, the gap between germline ends came to 16 bases. The CDR3 has 15 amino acids. The CDR3 nucleotides read TGTGCCAGCAGCAAACAGGGCGCACCCAATTCACCCCTCCACTTT. This encodes CASSKQGAPNSPLHF.

This clonotype was found many times. The chain joins TRBV6-1 to TRBJ2-3; tentative D call: TRBD1 (5 bases). The germline gives CDR1 MNHNS, CDR2 SASEGT. This CDR3 comprises 16 residues. V was shortened by 5 bases and J by 0 bases, with 15 bases between the two germline ends. The CDR3 DNA is TGTGCCAGCAGTAATATAGGGGCAGCCAGCACAGATACGCAGTATTTT. Its translation: CASSNIGAASTDTQYF.

In this sample, this clonotype turned up many times. The V gene is TRBV4-3, the J gene TRBJ2-3; 8 bases are a match to TRBD2. The CDR3 contains 17 residues. Trimming took 2 bases from V and 1 from J; bases not matched to a gene: 8. The germline CDR1 and CDR2 sequences are LGHNA and YSLEER. The CDR3 DNA reads as TGCGCCAGCAGCCAATCCGCGGGAGGCTGGGGCACAGATACGCAGTATTTT. Residues: CASSQSAGGWGTDTQYF.

The gene calls are TRBV6-1 and TRBJ1-5; D not resolved. This CDR3 is built from 13 residues. V was clipped by 10 bases and J by 9 bases, with 19 bases between them. Germline V gene data show CDR1 as MNHNS and CDR2 as SASEGT. The CDR3 region has the DNA TGTGCCACCCTCCCCTCCAACGATGGGCCCCAGCATTTT. Its translation is CATLPSNDGPQHF.

The chain recombines TRBV9 with TRBJ1-2, with D unclear. The length of the CDR3 is 15 residues. The V end was cut by 2 bases, the J end by 1 base, with 12 bases between. Germline V gene sequence: CDR1 SGDLS, CDR2 YYNGEE. Here the CDR3 reads CASSVRTNLNYGYTF. CDR3 nucleotide sequence: TGTGCCAGCAGCGTTCGAACGAATCTTAACTATGGCTACACCTTC. The full variable domain, in which reference TRBV9 and TRBJ1-2 provide the parts outside the CDR3, is DSGVTQTPKHLITATGQRVTLRCSPRSGDLSVYWYQQSLDQGLQFLIQYYNGEERAKGNILERFSAQQFPDLHSELNLSSLELGDSALYFCASSVRTNLNYGYTFGSGTRLTVV.

This clonotype was detected ten times or more. The rearrangement uses TRBV7-9 and TRBJ1-2; 8 bases fit TRBD1. Germline values: CDR1 SEHNR, CDR2 FQNEAQ (reference sequence). V lost 5 bases to trimming and J lost 3 bases; unmatched junction nucleotides: 14. CDR3 length: 17 residues. This CDR3 is CASSPRTGLSGDYGYTF. Written as DNA, the CDR3 is TGTGCCAGCAGCCCTCGGACAGGGTTAAGTGGGGACTATGGCTACACCTTC.